The 9 T cell receptor beta chains below were found in one sample sequenced in a study of blood T cell repertoires in COVID-19. This table comes from immunoSEQ multiplex PCR, and its TCRdb copy is limited to in-frame clones, with some not included. The sample lists some 300,000 clones, 85% to 90% occurring once. Source material: peripheral blood. These receptors originate from a man between 65 and 80 years old with acute or convalescent COVID-19.

This clone has only one observation. The CDR3 here is CASSLALDSSGANVLTF. The CDR3 nucleotides read TGTGCCAGCAGCTTGGCCCTCGACAGCTCTGGGGCCAACGTCCTGACTTTC. This chain links TRBV5-8 with TRBJ2-6, with D possibly being TRBD1 (5 bases). CDR1 is SGHTS and CDR2 is YDEGEE in the germline V gene. The CDR3 totals 17 residues. The V and J ends lost 0 bases and 0 bases respectively, with 10 bases between them.

The V gene is TRBV7-2, the J gene TRBJ2-2; weak D call: TRBD1 (6 bases). Deletions cut 0 bases from V and 1 base from J, with 6 bases between. Germline V gene sequence: CDR1 SGHTA, CDR2 FQGNSA. This CDR3 region has 15 residues. In nucleotides, the CDR3 is TGTGCCAGCAGCTTAGCACAGGGGAACACCGGGGAGCTGTTTTTT. It is translated as CASSLAQGNTGELFF.

The chain recombines TRBV10-3 with TRBJ2-3; 16 bases line up with TRBD2. In germline, CDR1 is ENHRY, CDR2 SYGVKD. The trim removed 10 bases at V and 8 bases at J, leaving 12 bases unmatched. CDR3 size: 16 residues. The chain's CDR3 is CASAGTSGRGGGTQYF. CDR3 DNA sequence: TGTGCCAGCGCCGGGACTAGCGGGAGGGGAGGCGGTACGCAGTATTTT.

This rearrangement joins TRBV5-1 to TRBJ2-2, with D possibly matching TRBD1 (6 bases). The CDR3 covers 16 residues. The germline CDR1 and CDR2 sequences are SGHRS and YFSETQ. The ends were cut back, 4 bases at V and 5 bases at J, with 18 bases in the middle. CDR3 nucleotide sequence: TGCGCCAGCAGCCCCCTCAGTGGGGGCGATACCGGGGAGCTGTTTTTT. Protein: CASSPLSGGDTGELFF. The full variable domain, in which reference TRBV5-1 and TRBJ2-2 provide the parts outside the CDR3, is KAGVTQTPRYLIKTRGQQVTLSCSPISGHRSVSWYQQTPGQGLQFLFEYFSETQRNKGNFPGRFSGRQFSNSRSEMNVSTLELGDSALYLCASSPLSGGDTGELFFGEGSRLTVL.

This clone was counted a few times. V gene TRBV6-5 combines with J gene TRBJ2-2; D may be TRBD1 (6 bases). This CDR3 is built from 13 residues. The V gene lost 6 bases and the J gene lost 6 bases, with 11 bases spanning the gap. Germline lookup yields CDR1 MNHEY and CDR2 SVGAGI. CDR3 residues: CASRDHRAGELFF. The CDR3 DNA follows: TGTGCCAGCAGAGACCACAGGGCCGGGGAGCTGTTTTTT.

The genes are TRBV7-9 and TRBJ1-5; the D is unclear. There are 14 residues in the CDR3. Germline lookup yields CDR1 SEHNR and CDR2 FQNEAQ (reference sequence). V was trimmed by 7 bases and J by 0 bases, leaving 10 bases between them. The CDR3 region is CASTPLDSNQPQHF. CDR3 DNA sequence: TGTGCCAGCACCCCTTTAGATAGCAATCAGCCCCAGCATTTT.

The V and J genes are TRBV18 and TRBJ1-1; perhaps TRBD1 as D (6 bases). Germline CDR1 is KGHSH and CDR2 is LQKENI. Trimming stripped 5 bases from V and 1 base from J, with 11 bases between. The CDR3 extends over 14 amino acids. The CDR3 DNA follows: TGTGCCAGCTCATCAAAGACAGGGAACACTGAAGCTTTCTTT. Amino acid sequence: CASSSKTGNTEAFF. The full variable domain, in which reference TRBV18 and TRBJ1-1 provide the parts outside the CDR3, is NAGVMQNPRHLVRRRGQEARLRCSPMKGHSHVYWYRQLPEEGLKFMVYLQKENIIDESGMPKERFSAEFPKEGPSILRIQQVVRGDSAAYFCASSSKTGNTEAFFGQGTRLTVV.

CDR3 DNA: TGCGCCAGCAGCCAAGATCGGGACTGGAACACCGGGGAGCTGTTTTTT. Protein product: CASSQDRDWNTGELFF. V is TRBV4-3 and J is TRBJ2-2, with a possible D match to TRBD2 (6 bases). Trimming cost V 0 bases and J 1 base, with 9 bases left between them. The CDR3 runs to 16 residues. The V gene's germline CDR1 is LGHNA and CDR2 YSLEER.

This chain joins TRBV7-9 and TRBJ2-3; 8 nucleotides line up with TRBD2. CDR1 and CDR2 (germline): SEHNR, FQNEAQ (reference sequence). The CDR3 is made up of 18 amino acids. Germline trimming cut 5 bases from V and 4 bases from J; bases unmatched to any gene: 17. CDR3 sequence: CASSPLEGLDFGSDTQYF. CDR3 coding DNA: TGTGCCAGCAGCCCCCTCGAGGGACTAGATTTTGGTTCAGATACGCAGTATTTT. Variable domain in full (rest from reference TRBV7-9 and TRBJ2-3): DTGVSQNPRHKITKRGQNVTFRCDPISEHNRLYWYRQTLGQGPEFLTYFQNEAQLEKSRLLSDRFSAERPKGSFSTLEIQRTEQGDSAMYLCASSPLEGLDFGSDTQYFGPGTRLTVL.